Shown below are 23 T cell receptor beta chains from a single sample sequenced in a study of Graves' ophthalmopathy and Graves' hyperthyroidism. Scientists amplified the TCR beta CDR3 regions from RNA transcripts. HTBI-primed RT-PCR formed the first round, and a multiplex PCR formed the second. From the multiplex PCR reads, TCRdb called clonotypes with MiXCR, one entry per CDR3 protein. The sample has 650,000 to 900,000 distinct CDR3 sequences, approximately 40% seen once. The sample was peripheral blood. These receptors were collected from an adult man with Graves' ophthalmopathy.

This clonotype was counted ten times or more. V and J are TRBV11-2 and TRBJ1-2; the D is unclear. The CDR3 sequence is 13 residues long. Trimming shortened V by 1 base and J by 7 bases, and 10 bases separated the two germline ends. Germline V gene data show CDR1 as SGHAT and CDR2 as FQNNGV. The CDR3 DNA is TGTGCCAGCAGCTTAGCAGGAGTTGGTGGCTACACCTTC. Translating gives CASSLAGVGGYTF.

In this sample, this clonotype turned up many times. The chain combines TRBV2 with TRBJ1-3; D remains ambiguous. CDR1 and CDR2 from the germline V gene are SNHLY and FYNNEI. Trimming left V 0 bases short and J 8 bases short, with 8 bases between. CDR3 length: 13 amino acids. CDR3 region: CASSEARGDTIYF. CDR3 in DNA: TGTGCCAGCAGTGAAGCCCGTGGCGACACCATATATTTT.

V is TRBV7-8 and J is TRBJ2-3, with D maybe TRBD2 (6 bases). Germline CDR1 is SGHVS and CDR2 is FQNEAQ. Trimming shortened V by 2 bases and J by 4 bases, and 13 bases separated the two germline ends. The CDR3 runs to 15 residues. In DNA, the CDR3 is TGTGCCAGCAGCTTACGGGGGAGGTCAGCAGATACGCAGTATTTT. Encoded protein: CASSLRGRSADTQYF.

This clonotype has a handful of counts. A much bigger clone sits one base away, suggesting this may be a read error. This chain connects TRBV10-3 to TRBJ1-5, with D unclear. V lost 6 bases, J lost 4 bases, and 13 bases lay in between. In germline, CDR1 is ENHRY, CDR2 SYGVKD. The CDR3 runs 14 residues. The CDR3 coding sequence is TGTGCCATCAGGGAGGGCAGAGGGAATCAGCCCCAGCATTTT. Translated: CAIREGRGNQPQHF.

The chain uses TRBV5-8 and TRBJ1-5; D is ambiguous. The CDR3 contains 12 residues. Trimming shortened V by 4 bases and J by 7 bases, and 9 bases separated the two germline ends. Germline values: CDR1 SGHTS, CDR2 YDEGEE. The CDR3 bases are TGTGCCAGCAGCCAGTGGGCACAGCCCCAGCATTTT. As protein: CASSQWAQPQHF.

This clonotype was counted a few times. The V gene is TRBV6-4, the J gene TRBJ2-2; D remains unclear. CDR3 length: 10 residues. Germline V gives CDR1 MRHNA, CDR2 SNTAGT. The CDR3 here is CATQAGELFF. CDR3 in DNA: TGTGCTACGCAGGCCGGGGAGCTGTTTTTT.

CDR3: CASSPGGSDGELFF. The CDR3 nucleotides are TGTGCCAGCAGCCCAGGGGGCAGTGACGGGGAGCTGTTTTTT. The chain combines TRBV12-3 or TRBV12-4 with TRBJ2-2; the match to TRBD1 covers 8 bases. This CDR3 is built from 14 residues. After removal of 6 bases from V and 7 bases from J, the junction contained 7 bases not matched to a gene.

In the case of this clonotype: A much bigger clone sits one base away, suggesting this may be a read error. DNA for the CDR3: TGTGCCACCAGTGATGCAGCTAGCGGAGTTCAAGAGACCCAGTACTTC. Its translation is CATSDAASGVQETQYF. The chain has TRBV24-1 and TRBJ2-5, with TRBD2 identical over 7 bases. Germline CDR1 and CDR2: KGHDR and SFDVKD. This CDR3 is built from 16 residues. The ends lost 3 bases at V and 2 bases at J; junction bases unmatched: 8.

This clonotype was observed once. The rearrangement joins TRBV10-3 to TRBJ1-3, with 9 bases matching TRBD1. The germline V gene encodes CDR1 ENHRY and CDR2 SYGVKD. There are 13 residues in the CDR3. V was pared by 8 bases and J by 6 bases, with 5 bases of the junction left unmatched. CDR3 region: CAIGDRVENTIYF. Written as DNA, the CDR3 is TGTGCCATCGGGGACAGGGTGGAAAACACCATATATTTT.

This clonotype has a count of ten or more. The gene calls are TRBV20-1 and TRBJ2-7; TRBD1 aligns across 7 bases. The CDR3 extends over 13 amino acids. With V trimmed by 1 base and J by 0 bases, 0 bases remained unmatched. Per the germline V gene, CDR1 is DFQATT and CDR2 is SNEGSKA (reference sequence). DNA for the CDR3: TGCAGTGCTAGAGGGGACAGCTCCTACGAGCAGTACTTC. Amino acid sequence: CSARGDSSYEQYF.

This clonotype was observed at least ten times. Here the CDR3 reads CASSESGINQPQHF. The CDR3 DNA reads as TGCGCCAGCAGTGAATCGGGGATTAATCAGCCCCAGCATTTT. This chain connects TRBV10-2 to TRBJ1-5, with no clear D. Trimming left V 3 bases short and J 4 bases short, with 10 bases between. Germline V gene lookup returns CDR1 WSHSY and CDR2 SAAADI. The CDR3 is made up of 14 amino acids.

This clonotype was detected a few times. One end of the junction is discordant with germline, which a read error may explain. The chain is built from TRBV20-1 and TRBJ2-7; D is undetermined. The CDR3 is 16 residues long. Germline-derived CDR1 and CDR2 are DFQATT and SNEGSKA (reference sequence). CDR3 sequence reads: CSAREPANWASHEQYF. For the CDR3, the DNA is TGCAGTGCTAGAGAACCTGCGAATTGGGCCTCCCACGAGCAGTACTTC.

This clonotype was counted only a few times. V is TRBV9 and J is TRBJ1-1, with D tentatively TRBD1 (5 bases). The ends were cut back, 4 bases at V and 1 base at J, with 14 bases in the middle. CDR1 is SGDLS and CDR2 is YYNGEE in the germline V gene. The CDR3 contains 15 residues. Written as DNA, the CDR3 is TGTGCCAGCAGCACCCAGACAGCCCGGAACACTGAAGCTTTCTTT. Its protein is CASSTQTARNTEAFF. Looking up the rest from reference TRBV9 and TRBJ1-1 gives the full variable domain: DSGVTQTPKHLITATGQRVTLRCSPRSGDLSVYWYQQSLDQGLQFLIQYYNGEERAKGNILERFSAQQFPDLHSELNLSSLELGDSALYFCASSTQTARNTEAFFGQGTRLTVV.

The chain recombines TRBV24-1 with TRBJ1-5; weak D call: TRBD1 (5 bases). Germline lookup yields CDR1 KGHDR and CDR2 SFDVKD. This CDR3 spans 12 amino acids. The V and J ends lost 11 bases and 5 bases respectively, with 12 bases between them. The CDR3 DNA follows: TGTGCCAGCAAGACAGCCGATCAGCCCCAGCATTTT. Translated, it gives CASKTADQPQHF.

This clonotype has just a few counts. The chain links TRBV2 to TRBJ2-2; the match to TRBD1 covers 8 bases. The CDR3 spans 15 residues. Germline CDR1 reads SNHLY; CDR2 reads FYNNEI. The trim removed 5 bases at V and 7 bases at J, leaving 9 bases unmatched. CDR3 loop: CASSPDQGANGELFF. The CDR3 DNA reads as TGTGCCAGCAGTCCCGATCAGGGGGCGAACGGGGAGCTGTTTTTT.

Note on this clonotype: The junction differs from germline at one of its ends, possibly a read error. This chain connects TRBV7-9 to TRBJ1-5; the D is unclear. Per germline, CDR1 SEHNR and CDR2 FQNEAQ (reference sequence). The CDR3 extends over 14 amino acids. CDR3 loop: CALSSGGGNQPRRF. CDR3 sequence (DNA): TGTGCCCTCAGCAGCGGTGGCGGCAATCAGCCCCGGCGTTTT.

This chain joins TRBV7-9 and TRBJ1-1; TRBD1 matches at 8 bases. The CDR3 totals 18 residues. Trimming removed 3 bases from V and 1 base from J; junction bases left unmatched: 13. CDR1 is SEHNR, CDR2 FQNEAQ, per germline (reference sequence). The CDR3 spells CASSFGMMGGQENTEAFF. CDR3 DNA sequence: TGTGCCAGCAGCTTTGGGATGATGGGGGGACAGGAGAACACTGAAGCTTTCTTT.

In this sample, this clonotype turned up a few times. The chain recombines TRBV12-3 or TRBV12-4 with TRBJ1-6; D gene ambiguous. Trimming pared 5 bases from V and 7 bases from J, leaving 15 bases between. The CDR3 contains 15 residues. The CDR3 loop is CASSRSGWRNSPLHF. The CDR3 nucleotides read TGTGCCAGCAGTCGTTCGGGGTGGAGGAATTCACCCCTCCACTTT.

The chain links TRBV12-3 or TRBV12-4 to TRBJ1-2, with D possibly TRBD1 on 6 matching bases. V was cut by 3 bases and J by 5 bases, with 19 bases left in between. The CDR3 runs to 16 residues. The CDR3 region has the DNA TGTGCCAGCAGTTTGGAACGGACAGCCGCACTATATGGCTACACCTTC. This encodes CASSLERTAALYGYTF.

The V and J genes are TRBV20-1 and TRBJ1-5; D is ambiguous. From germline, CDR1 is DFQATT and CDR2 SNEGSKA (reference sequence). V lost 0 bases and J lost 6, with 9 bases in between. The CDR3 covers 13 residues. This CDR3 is CSARENRTQPQHF. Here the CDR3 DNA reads TGCAGTGCTAGAGAAAATAGAACTCAGCCCCAGCATTTT.

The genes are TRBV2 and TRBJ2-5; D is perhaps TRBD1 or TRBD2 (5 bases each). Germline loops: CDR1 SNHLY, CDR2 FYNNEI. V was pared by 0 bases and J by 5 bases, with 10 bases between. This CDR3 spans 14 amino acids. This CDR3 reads CASSEAGVWETQYF. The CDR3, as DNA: TGTGCCAGCAGTGAAGCGGGGGTCTGGGAGACCCAGTACTTC.

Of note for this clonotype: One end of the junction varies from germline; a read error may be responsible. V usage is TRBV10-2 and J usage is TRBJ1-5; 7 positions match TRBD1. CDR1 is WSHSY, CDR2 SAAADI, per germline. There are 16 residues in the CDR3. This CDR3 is CASSYIPGQSNQPQHF. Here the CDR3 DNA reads TGTGCCAGCAGTTACATCCCGGGACAGAGCAATCAGCCCCAGCATTTT.

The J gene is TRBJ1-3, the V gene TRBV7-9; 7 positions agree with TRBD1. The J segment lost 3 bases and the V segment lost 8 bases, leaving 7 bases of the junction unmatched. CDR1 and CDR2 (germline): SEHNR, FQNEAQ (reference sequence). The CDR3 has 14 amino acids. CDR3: CASGLTGDGNTIYF. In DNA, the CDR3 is TGTGCCAGCGGCCTAACAGGGGATGGAAACACCATATATTTT.